This T cell receptor (beta chain) was sequenced in a study of identical twins. The germline V gene has CDR1 MNHEY and CDR2 SVGAGI. This CDR3 contains 15 residues. V lost 2 bases to trimming and J lost 7 bases; unmatched junction nucleotides: 6. Template switching introduced a universal primer site, and the cDNA bore unique molecular identifiers. TCRdb used MiXCR to reprocess the 5' RACE reads, holding one entry per CDR3 protein. The sample shows about 890,000 distinct CDR3 sequences, roughly an eighth of them seen only once. In this sample, this clonotype turned up many times. Its antigen is still unknown. Findings of the study overall: Compared with models, monozygotic twins showed more out-of-frame TCR alpha sharing. The degree of excess twin sharing was weaker in beta out-of-frame sequences.

This sample also belongs to another study, concerning yellow fever vaccine responses in identical twins. This second study says: Twins reportedly appeared to share part of their vaccine T cell response while keeping part individual.

This chain uses TRBV6-5 with TRBJ2-3; 10 nucleotides agree with TRBD2. This receptor was taken from a woman under 30 in good health. Specimen: PBMCs. In nucleotides, the CDR3 is TGTGCCAGCAGTTACGGCAGCGGGGGGGGGAATACGCAGTATTTT. This sequence encodes CASSYGSGGGNTQYF.